These T cell receptor beta chains were read from a single sample in a study of T cells after yellow fever vaccination. TCRdb reprocessed the 5' RACE reads with MiXCR, giving one entry per CDR3 protein. Counted here are about 400,000 distinct CDR3 sequences, approximately 10% occurring once; the ten biggest clones make up roughly a sixth. Material: PBMCs, obtained on the day of the first yellow fever vaccination. The receptor source for this set is a man aged 18 to 30 who received the YFV17D yellow fever vaccine. CDR3s leave out the opening cysteine and the closing phenylalanine or tryptophan. Size is stated for part of the rows, as once, few or many counts, or as a class when the clone is expanded.

>TRBV27|NA
ASSLSWSGANVLT
>TRBV20-1|NA
SAGAGGDYGYT
>TRBV18|NA
ASSPRRGDKETQY
>TRBV7-3|NA
ASSLTGGPTDTQY
>TRBV7-8|many
ASSLTTSQETQY
>TRBV20-1|NA
SASVNNEQF
>TRBV5-6|NA
ASSLDGQGFRGYT
>TRBV10-3|NA
AIRGTGLNTEAF
>TRBV7-9|few
ASSLNSENYGYT
>TRBV4-2|NA
ASSQDRWDTEAF
>TRBV12-3/TRBV12-4|NA
ASSSPTGTTGQF
>TRBV5-1|NA
ASKLQGWTDTQY
>TRBV7-2|few
ASSFGGGDETQY
>TRBV12-3/TRBV12-4|NA
ASSLSVTYEQY
>TRBV15|NA
ATSRAGGRNTIY
>TRBV5-4|few
ASSFVRTGIHEQF
>TRBV7-9|few
ASRGQAGTYEQY